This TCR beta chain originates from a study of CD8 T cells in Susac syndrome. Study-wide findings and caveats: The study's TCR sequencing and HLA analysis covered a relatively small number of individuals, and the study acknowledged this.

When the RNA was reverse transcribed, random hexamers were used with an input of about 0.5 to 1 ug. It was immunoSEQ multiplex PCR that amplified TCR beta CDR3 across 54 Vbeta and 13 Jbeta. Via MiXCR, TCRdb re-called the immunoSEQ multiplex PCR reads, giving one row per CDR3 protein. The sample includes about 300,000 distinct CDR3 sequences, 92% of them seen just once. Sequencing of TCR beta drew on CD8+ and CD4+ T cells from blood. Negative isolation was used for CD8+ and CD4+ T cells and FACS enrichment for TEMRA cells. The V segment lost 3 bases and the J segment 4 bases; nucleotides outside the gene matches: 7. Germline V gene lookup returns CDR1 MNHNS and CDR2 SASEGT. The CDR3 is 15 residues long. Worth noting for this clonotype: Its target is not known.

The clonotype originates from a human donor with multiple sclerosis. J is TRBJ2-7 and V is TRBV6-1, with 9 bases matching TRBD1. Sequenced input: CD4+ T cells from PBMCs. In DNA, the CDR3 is TGTGCCAGCAGTGATCTGGGACAGGGAAAATACGAGCAGTACTTC. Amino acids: CASSDLGQGKYEQYF.